This is a list of T cell receptor beta chains from one sample in a study. TCRdb called the 5' RACE reads again in MiXCR, with one record for every CDR3 protein. The sample has over 25,000 distinct CDR3 sequences, roughly 27% seen once. Sequencing was performed on tumor-infiltrating Tregs sorted from the breast tumor. The receptors stem from a female donor with breast cancer. Both conserved end residues are part of each CDR3. D genes are given only for firm matches. Part of the rows lack a size; the others show once, few, many or a class for expanded clones.

cdr3_aa	cdr3_nt	clone_size	v_call	j_call	d_call
CSATGYNYGYTF	TGCAGTGCTACTGGGTATAACTATGGCTACACCTTC	NA	TRBV20-1	TRBJ1-2	NA
CASSQTGAGGYTF	TGTGCCAGCAGTCAGACAGGGGCGGGGGGCTACACCTTC	few	TRBV2	TRBJ1-2	TRBD1
CASRNTGATQPQHF	TGTGCCAGCAGGAACACAGGGGCTACTCAGCCCCAGCATTTT	medium-sized	TRBV6-1	TRBJ1-5	TRBD1
CSARAYNEQFF	TGCAGTGCTAGAGCCTACAATGAGCAGTTCTTC	many	TRBV20-1	TRBJ2-1	NA
CATTPGGGQPQHF	TGTGCCACCACCCCAGGCGGGGGTCAGCCCCAGCATTTT	many	TRBV24-1	TRBJ1-5	NA
CASSYGRESREGEQFF	TGTGCCAGCAGTTATGGTCGGGAGTCTAGGGAAGGTGAGCAGTTCTTC	many	TRBV6-2/TRBV6-3	TRBJ2-1	NA
CASSTYIPAYKEQFF	TGTGCCAGCAGTACCTACATACCTGCCTACAAAGAGCAGTTCTTC	NA	TRBV6-5	TRBJ2-1	NA
CSARDSLGGSFESEQFF	TGCAGTGCTAGAGATTCGTTGGGCGGGAGTTTCGAAAGCGAGCAGTTCTTC	many	TRBV20-1	TRBJ2-1	TRBD2
CASSFSGTGGNQPQHF	TGTGCCAGCAGTTTCTCCGGGACAGGGGGCAATCAGCCCCAGCATTTT	many	TRBV12-3/TRBV12-4	TRBJ1-5	TRBD1
CASSLLAGAGKNEQFF	TGTGCCAGCAGCCTTCTCGCGGGAGCGGGTAAGAATGAGCAGTTCTTC	medium-sized	TRBV7-8	TRBJ2-1	TRBD2
CASGSGGPYNEQFF	TGTGCTAGTGGCTCGGGAGGGCCCTACAATGAGCAGTTCTTC	NA	TRBV12-5	TRBJ2-1	TRBD2
CASSLNSGNTIYF	TGTGCCAGCAGTTTAAACTCTGGAAACACCATATATTTT	few	TRBV12-3/TRBV12-4	TRBJ1-3	NA
CASSDRGNQPQHF	TGTGCCAGCAGTGACAGGGGCAATCAGCCCCAGCATTTT	many	TRBV6-4	TRBJ1-5	NA
CASRHQGSSQPQHF	TGTGCCAGCAGGCATCAGGGGAGCAGTCAGCCCCAGCATTTT	many	TRBV6-6	TRBJ1-5	NA
CASSFQGGAASGRGGSYNEQFF	TGTGCCAGCAGCTTCCAAGGGGGTGCGGCTAGCGGGAGGGGAGGCTCCTACAATGAGCAGTTCTTC	NA	TRBV11-2	TRBJ2-1	TRBD2
CASSLGGHSYEQYF	TGTGCCAGCAGCTTGGGGGGCCACTCCTACGAGCAGTACTTC	many	TRBV5-4	TRBJ2-7	NA
CSAGKWTGDSSPLHF	TGCAGTGCTGGAAAATGGACAGGGGATAGCTCACCCCTCCACTTT	many	TRBV20-1	TRBJ1-6	TRBD1
CSARGGLAGGAEQYF	TGCAGTGCTAGAGGTGGACTAGCGGGAGGGGCCGAGCAGTACTTC	NA	TRBV20-1	TRBJ2-7	TRBD2
CASTEQGATYEQYF	TGTGCCAGCACCGAACAGGGGGCCACCTACGAGCAGTACTTC	few	TRBV5-6	TRBJ2-7	TRBD1
CASSPRLAKYNEQFF	TGTGCCAGCAGCCCCCGACTAGCTAAGTACAATGAGCAGTTCTTC	many	TRBV3-1	TRBJ2-1	TRBD2
CASSSRGGAATDTQYF	TGTGCCAGCAGCTCCCGAGGGGGCGCCGCCACAGATACGCAGTATTTT	NA	TRBV7-9	TRBJ2-3	TRBD1
CASRVTVSTDTQYF	TGTGCCAGCAGGGTGACAGTGAGCACAGATACGCAGTATTTT	few	TRBV12-3/TRBV12-4	TRBJ2-3	NA
CATRRGSGSYEQYF	TGTGCCACCCGAAGGGGGAGCGGCTCCTACGAGCAGTACTTC	many	TRBV24-1	TRBJ2-7	NA
CATSRGGPRNQPQHF	TGTGCCACCAGCAGAGGGGGGCCGCGCAATCAGCCCCAGCATTTT	few	TRBV15	TRBJ1-5	NA
CASSLRAWDTDTQYF	TGTGCCAGCAGCTTAAGGGCTTGGGACACAGATACGCAGTATTTT	many	TRBV7-3	TRBJ2-3	NA
CASRADTGQPQHF	TGTGCCAGCAGGGCCGATACGGGACAGCCCCAGCATTTT	once	TRBV6-5	TRBJ1-5	NA
CSAKVAGTYNEQFF	TGCAGTGCTAAGGTAGCGGGAACCTACAATGAGCAGTTCTTC	NA	TRBV20-1	TRBJ2-1	TRBD2
CASSQDGVTDTQYF	TGCGCCAGCAGCCAAGATGGAGTCACAGATACGCAGTATTTT	many	TRBV4-1	TRBJ2-3	NA
CASSPRPPTDTQYF	TGTGCCAGCAGCCCCCGGCCCCCGACCGATACGCAGTATTTT	NA	TRBV5-6	TRBJ2-3	NA